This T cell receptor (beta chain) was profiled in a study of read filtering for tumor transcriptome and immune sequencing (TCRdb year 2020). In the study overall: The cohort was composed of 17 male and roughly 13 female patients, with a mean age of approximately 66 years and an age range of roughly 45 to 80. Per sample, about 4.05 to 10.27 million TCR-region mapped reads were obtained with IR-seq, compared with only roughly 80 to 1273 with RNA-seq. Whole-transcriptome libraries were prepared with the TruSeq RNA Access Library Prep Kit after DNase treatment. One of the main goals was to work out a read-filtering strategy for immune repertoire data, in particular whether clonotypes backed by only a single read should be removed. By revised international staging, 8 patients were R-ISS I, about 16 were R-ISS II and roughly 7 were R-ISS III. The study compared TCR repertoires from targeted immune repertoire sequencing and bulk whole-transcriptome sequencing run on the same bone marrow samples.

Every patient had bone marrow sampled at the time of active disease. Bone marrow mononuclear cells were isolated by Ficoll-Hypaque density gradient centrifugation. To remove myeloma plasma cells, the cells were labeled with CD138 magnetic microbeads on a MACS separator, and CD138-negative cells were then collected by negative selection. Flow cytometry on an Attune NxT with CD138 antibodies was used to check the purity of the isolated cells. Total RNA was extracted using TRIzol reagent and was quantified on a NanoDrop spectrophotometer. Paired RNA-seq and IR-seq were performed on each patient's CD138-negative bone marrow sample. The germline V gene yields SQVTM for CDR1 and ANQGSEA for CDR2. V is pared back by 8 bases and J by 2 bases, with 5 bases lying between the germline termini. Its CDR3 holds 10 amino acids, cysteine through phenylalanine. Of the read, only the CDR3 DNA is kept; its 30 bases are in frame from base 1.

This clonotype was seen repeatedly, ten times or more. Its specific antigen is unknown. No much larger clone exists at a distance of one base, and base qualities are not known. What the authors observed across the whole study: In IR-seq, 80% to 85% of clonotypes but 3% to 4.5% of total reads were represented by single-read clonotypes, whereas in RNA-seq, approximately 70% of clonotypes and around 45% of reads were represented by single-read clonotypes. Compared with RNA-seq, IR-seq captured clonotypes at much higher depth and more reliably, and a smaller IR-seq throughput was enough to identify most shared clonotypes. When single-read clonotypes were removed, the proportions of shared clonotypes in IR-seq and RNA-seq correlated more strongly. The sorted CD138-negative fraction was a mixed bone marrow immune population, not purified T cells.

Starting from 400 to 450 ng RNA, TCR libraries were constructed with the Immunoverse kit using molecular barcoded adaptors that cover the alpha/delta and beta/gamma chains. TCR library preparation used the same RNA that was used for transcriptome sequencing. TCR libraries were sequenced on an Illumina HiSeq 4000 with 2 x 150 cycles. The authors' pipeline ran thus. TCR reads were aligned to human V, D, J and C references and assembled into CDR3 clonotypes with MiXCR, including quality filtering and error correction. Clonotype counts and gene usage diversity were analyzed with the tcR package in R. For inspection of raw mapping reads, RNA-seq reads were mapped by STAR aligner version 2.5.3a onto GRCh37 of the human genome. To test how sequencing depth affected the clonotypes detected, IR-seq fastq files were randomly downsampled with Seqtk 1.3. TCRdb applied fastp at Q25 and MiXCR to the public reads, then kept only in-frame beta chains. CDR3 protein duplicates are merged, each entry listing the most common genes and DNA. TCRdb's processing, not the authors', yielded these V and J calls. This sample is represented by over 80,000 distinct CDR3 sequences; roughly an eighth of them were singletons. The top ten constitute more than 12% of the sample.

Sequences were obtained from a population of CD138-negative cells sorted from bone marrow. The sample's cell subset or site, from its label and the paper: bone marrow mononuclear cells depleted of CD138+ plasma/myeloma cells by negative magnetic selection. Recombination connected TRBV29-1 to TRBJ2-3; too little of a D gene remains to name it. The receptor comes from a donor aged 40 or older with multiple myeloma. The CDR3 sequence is CSSFTDTQYF. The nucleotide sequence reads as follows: TGCAGCTCGTTCACAGATACGCAGTATTTT.